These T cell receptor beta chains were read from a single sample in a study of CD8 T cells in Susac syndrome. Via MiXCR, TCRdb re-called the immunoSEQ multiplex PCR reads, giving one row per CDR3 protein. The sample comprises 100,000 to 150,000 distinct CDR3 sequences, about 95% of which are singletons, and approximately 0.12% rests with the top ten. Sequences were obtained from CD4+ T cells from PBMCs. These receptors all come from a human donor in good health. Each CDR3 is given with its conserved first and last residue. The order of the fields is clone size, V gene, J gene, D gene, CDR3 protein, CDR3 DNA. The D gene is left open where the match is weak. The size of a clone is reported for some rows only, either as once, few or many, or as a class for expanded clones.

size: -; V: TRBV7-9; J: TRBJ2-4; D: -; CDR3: CASSSQGAKNIQYF; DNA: TGTGCCAGCAGCTCTCAGGGGGCCAAAAACATTCAGTACTTC
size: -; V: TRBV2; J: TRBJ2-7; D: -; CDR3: CALLGVTYEQYF; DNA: TGTGCCTTACTCGGGGTAACCTACGAGCAGTACTTC
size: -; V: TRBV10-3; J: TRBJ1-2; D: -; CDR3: CAISEGRDARSVGYTF; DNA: TGTGCCATCAGTGAGGGAAGGGACGCCCGTAGCGTGGGCTACACCTTC
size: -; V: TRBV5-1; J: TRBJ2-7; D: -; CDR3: CASSLSGHHSYEQYF; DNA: TGCGCCAGCAGCTTGAGTGGACACCACTCCTACGAGCAGTACTTC
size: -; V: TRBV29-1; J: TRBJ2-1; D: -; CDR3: CSVPTGGSYNEQFF; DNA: TGCAGCGTGCCGACTGGCGGGTCCTACAATGAGCAGTTCTTC
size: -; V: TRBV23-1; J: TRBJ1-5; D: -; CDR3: CASSQISQNQPQHF; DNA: TGCGCCAGCAGTCAAATATCACAAAATCAGCCCCAGCATTTT
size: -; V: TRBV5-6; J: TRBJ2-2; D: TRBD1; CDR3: CASSLWTGADTGELFF; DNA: TGTGCCAGCAGCTTGTGGACAGGGGCGGACACCGGGGAGCTGTTTTTT
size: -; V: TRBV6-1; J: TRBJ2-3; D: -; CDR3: CASSSNRDGRTDTQYF; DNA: TGTGCCAGCAGCTCGAATCGGGACGGACGCACAGATACGCAGTATTTT
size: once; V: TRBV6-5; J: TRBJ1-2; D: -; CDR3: CASSYSGAYGYTF; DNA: TGTGCCAGCAGTTACTCGGGGGCTTATGGCTACACCTTC
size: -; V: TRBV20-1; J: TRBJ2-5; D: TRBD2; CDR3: CSASGASGQETQYF; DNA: TGCAGTGCTAGCGGGGCTAGCGGGCAAGAGACCCAGTACTTC
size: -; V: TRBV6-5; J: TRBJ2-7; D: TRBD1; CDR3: CASSPSGTASYEQYF; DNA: TGTGCCAGCAGTCCCTCCGGGACAGCCTCCTACGAGCAGTACTTC
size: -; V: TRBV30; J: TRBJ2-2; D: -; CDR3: CAWSVIEGGELFF; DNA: TGTGCCTGGAGTGTAATAGAGGGCGGGGAGCTGTTTTTT
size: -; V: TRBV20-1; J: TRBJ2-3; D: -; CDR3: CSAVRQTSTDTQYF; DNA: TGCAGTGCTGTGAGACAGACCTCCACAGATACGCAGTATTTT
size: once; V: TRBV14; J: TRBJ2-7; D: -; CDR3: CASSQQQGVNEQYF; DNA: TGTGCCAGCAGCCAACAACAGGGAGTCAACGAGCAGTACTTC
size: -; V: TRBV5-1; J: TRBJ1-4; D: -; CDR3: CASSDSGQTNEKLFF; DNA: TGCGCCAGCAGCGATTCGGGACAAACCAATGAAAAACTGTTTTTT
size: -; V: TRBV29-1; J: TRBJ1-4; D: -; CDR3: CSVRGTNEKLFF; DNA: TGCAGCGTAAGGGGAACTAATGAAAAACTGTTTTTT
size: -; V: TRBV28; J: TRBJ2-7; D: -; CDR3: CASSTRQGLYEQYF; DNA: TGTGCCAGCAGTACAAGACAAGGCCTCTACGAGCAGTACTTC
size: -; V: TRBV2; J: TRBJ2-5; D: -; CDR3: CASSEPGPQETQYF; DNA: TGTGCCAGCAGTGAACCCGGACCCCAAGAGACCCAGTACTTC
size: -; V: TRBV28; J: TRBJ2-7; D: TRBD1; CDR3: CASSWTGTYEQYF; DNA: TGTGCCAGCTCCTGGACAGGGACCTACGAGCAGTACTTC
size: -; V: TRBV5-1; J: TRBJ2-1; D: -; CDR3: CASSPIGGRPSSYNEQFF; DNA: TGCGCCAGCAGCCCGATAGGAGGCAGGCCAAGCTCCTACAATGAGCAGTTCTTC
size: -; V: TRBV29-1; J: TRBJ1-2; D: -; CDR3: CSVGEVFGYTF; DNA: TGCAGCGTTGGGGAAGTTTTTGGCTACACCTTC
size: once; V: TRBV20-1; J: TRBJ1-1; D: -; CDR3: CSAGAGVEAFF; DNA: TGCAGTGCCGGCGCGGGAGTTGAAGCTTTCTTT
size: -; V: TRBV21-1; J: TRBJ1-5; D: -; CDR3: CASSIDIQGGGDQPQHF; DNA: TGTGCCAGCAGCATAGATATACAGGGGGGAGGGGATCAGCCCCAGCATTTT
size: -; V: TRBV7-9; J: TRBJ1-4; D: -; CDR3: CASSFNSEKLFF; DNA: TGTGCCAGCAGCTTTAATTCAGAAAAACTGTTTTTT
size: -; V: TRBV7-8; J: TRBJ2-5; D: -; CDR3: CASSPEWVGRETQYF; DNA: TGTGCCAGCAGCCCGGAGTGGGTAGGGAGAGAGACCCAGTACTTC
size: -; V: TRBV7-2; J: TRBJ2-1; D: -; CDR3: CASSSAWSSNEQFF; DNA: TGTGCCAGCAGCTCGGCTTGGAGTTCCAATGAGCAGTTCTTC
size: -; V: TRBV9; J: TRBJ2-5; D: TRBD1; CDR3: CASSADREEETQYF; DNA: TGTGCCAGCAGCGCGGACAGGGAGGAAGAGACCCAGTACTTC
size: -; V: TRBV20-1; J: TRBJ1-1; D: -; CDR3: CSATSKNTEAFF; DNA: TGCAGTGCTACCTCCAAGAACACTGAAGCTTTCTTT
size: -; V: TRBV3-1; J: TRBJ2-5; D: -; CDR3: CASSPSRGGETQYF; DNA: TGTGCCAGCAGCCCTTCCAGGGGGGGAGAGACCCAGTACTTC
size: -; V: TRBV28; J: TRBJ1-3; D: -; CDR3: CASSFQGVANTIYF; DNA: TGTGCCAGCAGTTTCCAGGGTGTTGCAAACACCATATATTTT
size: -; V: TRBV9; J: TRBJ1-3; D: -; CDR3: CASSPVAGNTIYF; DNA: TGTGCCAGCAGCCCCGTGGCTGGAAACACCATATATTTT
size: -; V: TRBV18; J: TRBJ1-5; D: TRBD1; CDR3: CASSPGTGVNQPQHF; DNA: TGTGCCAGCTCGCCCGGGACAGGGGTCAATCAGCCCCAGCATTTT
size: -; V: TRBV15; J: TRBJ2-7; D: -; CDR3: CATSKAGLHEQYF; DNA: TGTGCCACCAGCAAGGCGGGACTGCACGAGCAGTACTTC
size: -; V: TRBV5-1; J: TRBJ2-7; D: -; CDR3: CASSLDGGGEQYF; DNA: TGCGCCAGCAGCTTGGACGGCGGTGGAGAGCAGTACTTC
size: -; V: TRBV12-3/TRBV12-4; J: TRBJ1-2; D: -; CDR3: CASSSRVQGNYGYTF; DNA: TGTGCCAGCAGTTCCCGTGTACAGGGAAACTATGGCTACACCTTC
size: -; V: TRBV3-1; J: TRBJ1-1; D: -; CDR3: CASSQFTQVGTEAFF; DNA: TGTGCCAGCAGCCAATTTACACAGGTTGGTACTGAAGCTTTCTTT
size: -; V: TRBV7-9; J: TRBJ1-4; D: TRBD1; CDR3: CASSPTGAATNEKLFF; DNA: TGTGCCAGCAGCCCGACAGGGGCAGCAACTAATGAAAAACTGTTTTTT
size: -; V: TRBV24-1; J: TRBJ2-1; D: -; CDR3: CATSDLPGEQFF; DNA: TGTGCCACCAGTGATCTTCCGGGGGAGCAGTTCTTC
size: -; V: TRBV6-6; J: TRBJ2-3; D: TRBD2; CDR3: CASSYGGGPDTQYF; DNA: TGTGCCAGCAGTTATGGGGGAGGGCCGGATACGCAGTATTTT
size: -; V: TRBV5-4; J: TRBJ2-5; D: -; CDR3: CASSLPGRETQYF; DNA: TGTGCCAGCAGCTTGCCGGGAAGAGAGACCCAGTACTTC
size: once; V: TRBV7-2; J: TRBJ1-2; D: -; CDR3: CASSLQGTNYGYTF; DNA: TGTGCCAGCAGCTTACAGGGGACGAACTATGGCTACACCTTC
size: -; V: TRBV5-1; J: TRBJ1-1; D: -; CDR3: CASSWSQGGITEAFF; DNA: TGCGCCAGCAGCTGGTCACAGGGAGGAATCACTGAAGCTTTCTTT
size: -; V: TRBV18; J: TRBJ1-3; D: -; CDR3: CASSAEGTSGNTIYF; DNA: TGTGCCAGCTCAGCGGAAGGGACATCTGGAAACACCATATATTTT
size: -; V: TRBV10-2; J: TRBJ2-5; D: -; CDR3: CATSGGWETQYF; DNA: TGCGCCACCTCCGGTGGGTGGGAGACCCAGTACTTC
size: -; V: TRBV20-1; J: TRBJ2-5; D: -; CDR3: CSAKPGLEETQYF; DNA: TGCAGTGCCAAACCGGGACTCGAAGAGACCCAGTACTTC
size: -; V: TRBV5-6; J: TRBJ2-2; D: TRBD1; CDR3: CASRRTGSTGELFF; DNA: TGTGCCAGCAGAAGGACAGGGAGCACCGGGGAGCTGTTTTTT
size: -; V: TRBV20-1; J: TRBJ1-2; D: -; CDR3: CSASQNYGYTF; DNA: TGCAGTGCTAGTCAGAACTATGGCTACACCTTC
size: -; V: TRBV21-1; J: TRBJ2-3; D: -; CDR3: CASTDREGTDTQYF; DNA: TGTGCCAGCACCGACAGGGAAGGGACAGATACGCAGTATTTT
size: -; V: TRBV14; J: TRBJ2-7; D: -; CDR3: CASSHRDQESEQYF; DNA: TGTGCCAGCAGCCACCGGGACCAAGAAAGCGAGCAGTACTTC
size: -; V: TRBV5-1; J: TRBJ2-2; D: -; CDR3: CASSFGSNTGELFF; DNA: TGCGCCAGCAGCTTCGGTTCCAACACCGGGGAGCTGTTTTTT